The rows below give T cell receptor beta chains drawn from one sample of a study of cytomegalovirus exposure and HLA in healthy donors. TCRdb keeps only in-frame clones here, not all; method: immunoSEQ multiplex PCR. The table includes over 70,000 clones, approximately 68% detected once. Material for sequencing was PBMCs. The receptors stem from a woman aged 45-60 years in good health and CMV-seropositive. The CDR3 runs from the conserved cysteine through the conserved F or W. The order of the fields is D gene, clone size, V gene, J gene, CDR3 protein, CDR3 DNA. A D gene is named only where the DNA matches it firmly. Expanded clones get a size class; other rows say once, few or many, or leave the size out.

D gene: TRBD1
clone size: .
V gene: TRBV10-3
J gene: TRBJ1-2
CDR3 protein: CAVTGVLFFGYTF
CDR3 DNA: TGTGCCGTGACAGGGGTATTGTTTTTTGGCTACACCTTC

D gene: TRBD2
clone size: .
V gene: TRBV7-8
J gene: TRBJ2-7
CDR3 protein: CASSLSGARSYEQYF
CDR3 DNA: TGTGCCAGCAGCCTCAGCGGGGCCCGCTCCTACGAGCAGTACTTC

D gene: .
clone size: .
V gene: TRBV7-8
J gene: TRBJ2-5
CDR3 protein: CASTSWGGPGETQYF
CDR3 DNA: TGTGCCAGCACCTCGTGGGGGGGCCCGGGGGAGACCCAGTACTTC

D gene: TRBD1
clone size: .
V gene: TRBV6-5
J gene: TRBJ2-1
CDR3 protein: CASSLTGFNEQFF
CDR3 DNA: TGTGCCAGCAGTTTGACAGGGTTCAATGAGCAGTTCTTC

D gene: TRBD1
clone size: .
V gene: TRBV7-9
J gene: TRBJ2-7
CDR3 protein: CASSSQGTVSYEQYF
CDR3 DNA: TGTGCCAGCAGCTCCCAGGGGACAGTCTCCTACGAGCAGTACTTC

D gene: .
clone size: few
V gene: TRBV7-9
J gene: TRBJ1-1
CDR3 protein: CASSPTTENTEAFF
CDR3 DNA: TGTGCCAGCAGCCCAACGACAGAGAACACTGAAGCTTTCTTT

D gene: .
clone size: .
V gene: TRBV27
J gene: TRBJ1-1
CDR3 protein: CASSLSTGLANTEAFF
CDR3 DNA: TGTGCCAGCAGTTTGTCTACAGGGTTGGCGAACACTGAAGCTTTCTTT

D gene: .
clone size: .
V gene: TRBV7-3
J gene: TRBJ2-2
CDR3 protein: CASGPGTGELFF
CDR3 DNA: TGTGCCAGCGGGCCCGGCACCGGGGAGCTGTTTTTT

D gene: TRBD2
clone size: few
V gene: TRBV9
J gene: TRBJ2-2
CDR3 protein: CASSGSGVPGELFF
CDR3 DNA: TGTGCCAGCAGTGGTAGCGGGGTCCCCGGGGAGCTGTTTTTT

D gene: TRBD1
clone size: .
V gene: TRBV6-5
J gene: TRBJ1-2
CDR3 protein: CASSGTASYGYTF
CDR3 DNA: TGTGCCAGCAGTGGGACAGCCAGCTATGGCTACACCTTC

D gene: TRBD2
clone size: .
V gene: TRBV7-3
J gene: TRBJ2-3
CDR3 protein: CASSLASGGARGTDTQYF
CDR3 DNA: TGTGCCAGCAGCTTAGCGAGCGGGGGGGCGAGGGGGACAGATACGCAGTATTTT

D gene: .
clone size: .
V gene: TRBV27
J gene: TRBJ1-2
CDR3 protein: CASSPSPVGPSSYGYTF
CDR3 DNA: TGTGCCAGCAGTCCGTCCCCGGTTGGGCCTTCCTCCTATGGCTACACCTTC

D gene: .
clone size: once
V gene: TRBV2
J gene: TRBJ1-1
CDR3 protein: CASITGTDTEAFF
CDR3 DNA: TGTGCCAGCATCACCGGGACTGACACTGAAGCTTTCTTT

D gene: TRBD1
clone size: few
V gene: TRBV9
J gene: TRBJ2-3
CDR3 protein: CASSGQGMSTDTQYF
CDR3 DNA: TGTGCCAGCAGCGGACAGGGAATGAGCACAGATACGCAGTATTTT

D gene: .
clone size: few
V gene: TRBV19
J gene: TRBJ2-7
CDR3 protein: CASSTYSVGEQYF
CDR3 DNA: TGTGCCAGTAGTACCTATAGCGTCGGCGAGCAGTACTTC

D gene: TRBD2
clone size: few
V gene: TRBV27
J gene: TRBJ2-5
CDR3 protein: CASSELGTSGGVVETQYF
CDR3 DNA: TGTGCCAGCAGTGAACTCGGGACTAGCGGGGGGGTTGTGGAGACCCAGTACTTC

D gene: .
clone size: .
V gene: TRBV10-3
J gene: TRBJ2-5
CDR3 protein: CAISDTRGHNGETQYF
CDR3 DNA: TGTGCCATCAGTGATACCAGAGGTCACAACGGAGAGACCCAGTACTTC

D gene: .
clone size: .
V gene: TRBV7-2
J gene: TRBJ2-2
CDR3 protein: CASSLGTYTGELFF
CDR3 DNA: TGTGCCAGCAGCTTAGGGACTTACACCGGGGAGCTGTTTTTT

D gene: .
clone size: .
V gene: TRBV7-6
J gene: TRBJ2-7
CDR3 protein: CASSLGSGKPYEQYF
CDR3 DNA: TGTGCCAGCAGCTTAGGGTCGGGGAAGCCCTACGAGCAGTACTTC

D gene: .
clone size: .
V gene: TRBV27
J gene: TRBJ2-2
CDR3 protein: CASSLRLARDTGELFF
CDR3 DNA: TGTGCCAGCAGTTTAAGGCTAGCTAGGGACACCGGGGAGCTGTTTTTT

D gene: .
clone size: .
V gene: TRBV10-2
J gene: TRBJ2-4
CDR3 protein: CASRGHASDLQYF
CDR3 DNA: TGCGCCAGCAGAGGACACGCTAGTGATCTGCAGTACTTC

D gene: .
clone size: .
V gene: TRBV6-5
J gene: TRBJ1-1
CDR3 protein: CASSRYRVTEAFF
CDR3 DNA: TGTGCCAGCAGTCGCTACAGAGTCACTGAAGCTTTCTTT

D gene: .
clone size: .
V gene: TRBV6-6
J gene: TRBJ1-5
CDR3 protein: CASSVREEGNQPQHF
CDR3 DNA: TGTGCCAGCAGCGTCAGGGAAGAGGGCAATCAGCCCCAGCATTTT

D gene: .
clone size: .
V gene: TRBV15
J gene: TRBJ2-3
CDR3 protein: CATSRDSNSRDTQYF
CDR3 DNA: TGTGCCACCAGCAGGGACAGCAACTCGAGAGATACGCAGTATTTT

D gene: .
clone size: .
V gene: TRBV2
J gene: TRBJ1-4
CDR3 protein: CASMKQGSEKLFF
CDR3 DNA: TGTGCCAGCATGAAGCAGGGAAGTGAAAAACTGTTTTTT

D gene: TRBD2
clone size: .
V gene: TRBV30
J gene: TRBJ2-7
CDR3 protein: CAWSALAGGEQYF
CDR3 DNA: TGTGCCTGGAGTGCTCTAGCGGGGGGCGAGCAGTACTTC

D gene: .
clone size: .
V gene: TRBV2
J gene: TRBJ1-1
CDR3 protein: CASSDSAVEPPGVNTEAFF
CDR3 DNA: TGTGCCAGCAGTGACAGCGCGGTCGAACCCCCGGGGGTGAACACTGAAGCTTTCTTT

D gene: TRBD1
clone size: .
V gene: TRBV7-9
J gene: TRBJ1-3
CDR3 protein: CASSNRDRESGNTIYF
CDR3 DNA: TGTGCCAGCAGCAACCGGGACAGGGAGTCTGGAAACACCATATATTTT

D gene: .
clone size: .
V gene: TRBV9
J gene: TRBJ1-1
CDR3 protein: CASSVGGGTAEAFF
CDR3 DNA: TGTGCCAGCAGCGTGGGGGGGGGCACGGCTGAAGCTTTCTTT

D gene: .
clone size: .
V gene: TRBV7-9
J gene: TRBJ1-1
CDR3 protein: CSSVGGDTEAFF
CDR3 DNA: TGTTCCAGCGTAGGGGGGGACACTGAAGCTTTCTTT

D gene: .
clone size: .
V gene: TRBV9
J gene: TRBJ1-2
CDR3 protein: CASSVAKGTGGYTF
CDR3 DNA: TGTGCCAGCAGCGTAGCCAAAGGAACAGGCGGCTACACCTTC

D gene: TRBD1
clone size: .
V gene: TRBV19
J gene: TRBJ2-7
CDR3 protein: CASSDPGTGHSYEQYF
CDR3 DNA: TGTGCCAGTAGTGACCCCGGGACAGGGCACTCCTACGAGCAGTACTTC

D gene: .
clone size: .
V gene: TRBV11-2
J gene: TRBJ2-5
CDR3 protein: CASGKETQYF
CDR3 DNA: TGTGCCAGCGGCAAAGAGACCCAGTACTTC

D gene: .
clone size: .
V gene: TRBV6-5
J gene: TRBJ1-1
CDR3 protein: CASSYGGMGTEAFF
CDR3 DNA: TGTGCCAGCAGTTACGGGGGCATGGGCACTGAAGCTTTCTTT

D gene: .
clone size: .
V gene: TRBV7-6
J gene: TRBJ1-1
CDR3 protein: CASSLEWRDGNTEAFF
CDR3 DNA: TGTGCCAGCAGCCTCGAGTGGAGGGACGGCAACACTGAAGCTTTCTTT

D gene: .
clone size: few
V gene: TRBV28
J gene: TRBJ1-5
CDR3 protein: CASSLLIRVLGQPQHF
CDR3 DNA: TGTGCCAGCAGTTTACTTATCAGGGTTTTAGGGCAGCCCCAGCATTTT

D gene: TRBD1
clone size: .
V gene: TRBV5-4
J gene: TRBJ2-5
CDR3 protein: CASSFTDRRQETQYF
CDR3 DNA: TGTGCCAGCAGCTTTACGGACAGGCGACAAGAGACCCAGTACTTC

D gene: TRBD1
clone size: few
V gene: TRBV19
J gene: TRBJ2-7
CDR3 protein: CASSIGGGQGVPYEQYF
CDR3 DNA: TGTGCCAGTAGTATCGGCGGGGGACAGGGGGTCCCCTACGAGCAGTACTTC

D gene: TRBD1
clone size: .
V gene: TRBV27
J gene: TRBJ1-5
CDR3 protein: CASRTGISNQPQHF
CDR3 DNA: TGTGCCAGCAGGACAGGGATTAGCAATCAGCCCCAGCATTTT